This T cell receptor beta chain was captured in a study of shared clonotypes between healthy human individuals. Data came from immunoSEQ multiplex PCR; TCRdb stores just in-frame clones and leaves some out. Of approximately 700,000 clones in the sample, approximately 73% are singletons; the top ten hold roughly 1.9%. The V and J ends lost 1 base and 1 base respectively, with 10 bases between them. Germline V gene sequence: CDR1 SEHNR, CDR2 FQNEAQ (reference sequence). The CDR3 is 16 amino acids. The sequence was collected from a woman in her twenties or thirties in good health. The material sequenced was memory CD4+ T cells sorted from blood. As for subset: CD45RA-negative fraction. J is TRBJ2-2 and V is TRBV7-9; D unresolved. The CDR3 loop reads CASSLGGSGNTGELFF. CDR3 DNA sequence: TGTGCCAGCAGCTTAGGAGGTTCTGGGAACACCGGGGAGCTGTTTTTT.